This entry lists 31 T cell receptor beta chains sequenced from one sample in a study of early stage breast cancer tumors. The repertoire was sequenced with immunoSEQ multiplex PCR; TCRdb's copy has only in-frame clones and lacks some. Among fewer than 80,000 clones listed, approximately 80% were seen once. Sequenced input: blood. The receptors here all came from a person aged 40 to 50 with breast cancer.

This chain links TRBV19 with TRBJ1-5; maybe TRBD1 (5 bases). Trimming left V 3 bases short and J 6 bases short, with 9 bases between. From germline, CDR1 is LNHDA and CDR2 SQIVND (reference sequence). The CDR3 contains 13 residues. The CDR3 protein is CASSIQGRQPQHF. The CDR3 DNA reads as TGTGCCAGTAGTATTCAGGGCCGTCAGCCCCAGCATTTT.

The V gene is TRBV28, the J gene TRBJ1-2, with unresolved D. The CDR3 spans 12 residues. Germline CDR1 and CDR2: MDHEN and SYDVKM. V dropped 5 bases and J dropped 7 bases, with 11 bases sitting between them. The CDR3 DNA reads TGTGCCAGCAGTCCACCAGACGGTGGCTACACCTTC. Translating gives CASSPPDGGYTF.

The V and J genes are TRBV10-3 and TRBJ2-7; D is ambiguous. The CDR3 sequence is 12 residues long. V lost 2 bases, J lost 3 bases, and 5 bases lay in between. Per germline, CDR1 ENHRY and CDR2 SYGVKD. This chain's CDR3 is CAISEGIYEQYF. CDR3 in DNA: TGTGCCATCAGTGAGGGGATCTACGAGCAGTACTTC.

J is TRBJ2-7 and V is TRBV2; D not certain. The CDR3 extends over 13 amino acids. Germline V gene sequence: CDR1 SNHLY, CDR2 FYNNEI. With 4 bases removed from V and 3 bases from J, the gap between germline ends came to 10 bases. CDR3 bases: TGTGCCAGCAGTGCTGCAGACCTCTACGAGCAGTACTTC. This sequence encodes CASSAADLYEQYF.

The CDR3 region is CASSLTGSRTRVFSEQFF. Here the CDR3 DNA reads TGTGCCAGCAGCCTTACAGGGTCCCGGACCAGAGTATTCAGTGAGCAGTTCTTC. V and J are TRBV7-2 and TRBJ2-1; possibly TRBD1 for D (6 bases). CDR1 and CDR2 from the germline V gene are SGHTA and FQGNSA. V dropped 5 bases and J dropped 9 bases, with 29 bases sitting between them. The CDR3 loop spans 18 amino acids.

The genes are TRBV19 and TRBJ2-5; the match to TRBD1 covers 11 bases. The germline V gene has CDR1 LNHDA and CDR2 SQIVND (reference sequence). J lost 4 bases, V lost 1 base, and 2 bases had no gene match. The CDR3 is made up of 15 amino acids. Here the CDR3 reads CASSIVGTGGETQYF. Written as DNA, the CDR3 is TGTGCCAGTAGTATAGTCGGGACAGGGGGAGAGACCCAGTACTTC.

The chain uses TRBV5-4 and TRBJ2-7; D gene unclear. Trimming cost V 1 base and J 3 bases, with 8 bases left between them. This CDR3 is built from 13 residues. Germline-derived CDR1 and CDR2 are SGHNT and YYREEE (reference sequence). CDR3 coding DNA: TGTGCCAGCAGCTTGCCGGATGGCTACGAGCAGTACTTC. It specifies CASSLPDGYEQYF. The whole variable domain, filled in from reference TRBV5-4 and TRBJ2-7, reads ETGVTQSPTHLIKTRGQQVTLRCSSQSGHNTVSWYQQALGQGPQFIFQYYREEENGRGNFPPRFSGLQFPNYSSELNVNALELDDSALYLCASSLPDGYEQYFGPGTRLTVT.

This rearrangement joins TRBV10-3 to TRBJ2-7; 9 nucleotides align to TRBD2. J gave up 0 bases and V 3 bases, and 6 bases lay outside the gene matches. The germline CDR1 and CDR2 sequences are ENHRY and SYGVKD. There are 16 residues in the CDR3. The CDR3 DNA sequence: TGTGCCATCAGTGATCCCGGACTAGCGAGCTCCTACGAGCAGTACTTC. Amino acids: CAISDPGLASSYEQYF.

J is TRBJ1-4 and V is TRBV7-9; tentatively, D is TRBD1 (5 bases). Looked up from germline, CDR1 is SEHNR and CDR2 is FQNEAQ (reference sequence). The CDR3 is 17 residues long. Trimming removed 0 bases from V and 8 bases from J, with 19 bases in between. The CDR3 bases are TGTGCCAGCAGCTTAGCCGGGGGGACGGACGTTGTAGAAAAACTGTTTTTT. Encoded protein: CASSLAGGTDVVEKLFF.

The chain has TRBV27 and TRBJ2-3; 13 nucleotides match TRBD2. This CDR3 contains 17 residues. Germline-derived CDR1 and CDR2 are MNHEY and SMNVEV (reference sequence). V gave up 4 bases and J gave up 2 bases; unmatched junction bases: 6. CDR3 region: CASSSLGLAGVTDTQYF. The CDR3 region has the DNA TGTGCCAGCAGTTCCTTAGGACTAGCGGGAGTCACAGATACGCAGTATTTT.

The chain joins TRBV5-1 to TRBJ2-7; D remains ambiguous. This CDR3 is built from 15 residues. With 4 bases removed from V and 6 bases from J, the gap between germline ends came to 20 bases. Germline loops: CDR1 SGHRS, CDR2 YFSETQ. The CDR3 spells CASSHPGPQMVEQYF. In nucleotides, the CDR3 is TGCGCCAGCAGCCATCCCGGACCCCAAATGGTCGAGCAGTACTTC. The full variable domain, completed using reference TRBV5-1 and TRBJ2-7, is KAGVTQTPRYLIKTRGQQVTLSCSPISGHRSVSWYQQTPGQGLQFLFEYFSETQRNKGNFPGRFSGRQFSNSRSEMNVSTLELGDSALYLCASSHPGPQMVEQYFGPGTRLTVT.

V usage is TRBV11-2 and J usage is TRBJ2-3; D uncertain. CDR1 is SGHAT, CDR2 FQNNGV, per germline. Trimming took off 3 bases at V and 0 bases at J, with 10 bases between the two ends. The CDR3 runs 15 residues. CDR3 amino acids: CASSLAGPSTDTQYF. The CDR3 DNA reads TGTGCCAGCAGCTTGGCCGGCCCTAGCACAGATACGCAGTATTTT.

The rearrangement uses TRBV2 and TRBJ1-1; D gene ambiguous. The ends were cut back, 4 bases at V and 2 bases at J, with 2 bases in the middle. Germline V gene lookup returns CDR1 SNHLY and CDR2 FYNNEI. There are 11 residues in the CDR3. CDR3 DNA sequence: TGTGCCAGCAGTGTAAACACTGAAGCTTTCTTT. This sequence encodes CASSVNTEAFF.

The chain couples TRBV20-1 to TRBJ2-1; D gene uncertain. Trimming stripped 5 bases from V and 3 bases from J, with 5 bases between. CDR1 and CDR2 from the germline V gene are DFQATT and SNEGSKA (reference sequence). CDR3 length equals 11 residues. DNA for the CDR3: TGCAGTGCTGGGGTCTACAATGAGCAGTTCTTC. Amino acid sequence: CSAGVYNEQFF.

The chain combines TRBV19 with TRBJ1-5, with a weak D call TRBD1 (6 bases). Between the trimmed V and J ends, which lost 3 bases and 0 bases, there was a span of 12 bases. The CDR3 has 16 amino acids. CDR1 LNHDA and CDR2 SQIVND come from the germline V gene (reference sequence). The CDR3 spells CASSMGQIYSNQPQHF. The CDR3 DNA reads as TGTGCCAGTAGTATGGGACAAATTTATAGCAATCAGCCCCAGCATTTT. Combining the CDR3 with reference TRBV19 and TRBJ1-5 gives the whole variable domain DGGITQSPKYLFRKEGQNVTLSCEQNLNHDAMYWYRQDPGQGLRLIYYSQIVNDFQKGDIAEGYSVSREKKESFPLTVTSAQKNPTAFYLCASSMGQIYSNQPQHFGDGTRLSIL.

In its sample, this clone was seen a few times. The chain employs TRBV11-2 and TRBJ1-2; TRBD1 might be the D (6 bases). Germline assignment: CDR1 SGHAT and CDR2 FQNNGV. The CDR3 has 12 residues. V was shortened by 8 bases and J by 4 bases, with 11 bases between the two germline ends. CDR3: CASWWGLYGYTF. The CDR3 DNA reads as TGTGCCAGCTGGTGGGGGCTCTATGGCTACACCTTC.

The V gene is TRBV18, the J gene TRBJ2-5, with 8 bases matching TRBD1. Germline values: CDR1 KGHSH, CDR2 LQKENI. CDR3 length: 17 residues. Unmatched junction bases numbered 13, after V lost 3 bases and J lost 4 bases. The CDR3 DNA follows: TGTGCCAGCTCACCCTCGGACAGGGCACATTTAGGAGAGACCCAGTACTTC. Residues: CASSPSDRAHLGETQYF.

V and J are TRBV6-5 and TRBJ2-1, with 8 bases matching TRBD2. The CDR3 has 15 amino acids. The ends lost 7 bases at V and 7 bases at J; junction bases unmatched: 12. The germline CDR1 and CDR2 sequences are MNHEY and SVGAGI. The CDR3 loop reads CASNPSGSNRNEQFF. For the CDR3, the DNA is TGTGCCAGCAACCCGAGCGGGAGCAACCGAAATGAGCAGTTCTTC.

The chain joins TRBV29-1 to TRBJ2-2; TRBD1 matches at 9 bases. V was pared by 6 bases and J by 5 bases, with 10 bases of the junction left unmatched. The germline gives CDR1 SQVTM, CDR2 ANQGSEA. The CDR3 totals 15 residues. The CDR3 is CSVGSPGQGTGELFF. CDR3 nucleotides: TGCAGCGTCGGGTCACCGGGACAGGGTACCGGGGAGCTGTTTTTT.

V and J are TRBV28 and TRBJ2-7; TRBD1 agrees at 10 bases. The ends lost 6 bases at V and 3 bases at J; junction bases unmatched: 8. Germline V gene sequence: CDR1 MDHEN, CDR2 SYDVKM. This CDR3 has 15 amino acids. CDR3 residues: CASSLGQGGYYEQYF. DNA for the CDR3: TGTGCCAGCAGCCTAGGACAGGGGGGATACTACGAGCAGTACTTC.

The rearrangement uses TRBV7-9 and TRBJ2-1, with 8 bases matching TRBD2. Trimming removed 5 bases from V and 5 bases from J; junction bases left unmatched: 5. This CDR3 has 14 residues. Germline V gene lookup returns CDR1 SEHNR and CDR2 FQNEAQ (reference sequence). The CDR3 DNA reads TGTGCCAGCAGCCCGTTCGGGGGGGACAATGAGCAGTTCTTC. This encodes CASSPFGGDNEQFF.

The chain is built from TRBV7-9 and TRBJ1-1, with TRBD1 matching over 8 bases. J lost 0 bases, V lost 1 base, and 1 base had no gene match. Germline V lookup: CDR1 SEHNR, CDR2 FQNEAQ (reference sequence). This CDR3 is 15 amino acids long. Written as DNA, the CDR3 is TGTGCCAGCAGCTTAGAGGGACAGGTGAACACTGAAGCTTTCTTT. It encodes CASSLEGQVNTEAFF.

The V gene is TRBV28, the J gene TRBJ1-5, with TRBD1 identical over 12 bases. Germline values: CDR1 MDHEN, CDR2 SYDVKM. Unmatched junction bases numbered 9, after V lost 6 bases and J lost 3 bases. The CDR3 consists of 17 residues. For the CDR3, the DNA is TGTGCCAGCAGGGGACAGGGGGCTTTGAACTTCAATCAGCCCCAGCATTTT. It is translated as CASRGQGALNFNQPQHF.

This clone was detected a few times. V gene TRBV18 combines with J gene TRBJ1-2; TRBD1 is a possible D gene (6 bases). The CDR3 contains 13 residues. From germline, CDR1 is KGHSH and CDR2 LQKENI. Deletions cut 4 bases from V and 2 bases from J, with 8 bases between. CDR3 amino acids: CASSLGQNYGYTF. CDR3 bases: TGTGCCAGCTCACTAGGACAGAACTATGGCTACACCTTC.

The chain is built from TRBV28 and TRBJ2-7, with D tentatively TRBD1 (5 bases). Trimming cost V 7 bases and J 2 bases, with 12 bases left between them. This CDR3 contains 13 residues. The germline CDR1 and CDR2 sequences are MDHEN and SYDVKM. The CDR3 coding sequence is TGTGCCAGCACTCGCCAGGGAACCTACGAGCAGTACTTC. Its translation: CASTRQGTYEQYF. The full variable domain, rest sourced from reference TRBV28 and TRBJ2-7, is DVKVTQSSRYLVKRTGEKVFLECVQDMDHENMFWYRQDPGLGLRLIYFSYDVKMKEKGDIPEGYSVSREKKERFSLILESASTNQTSMYLCASTRQGTYEQYFGPGTRLTVT.

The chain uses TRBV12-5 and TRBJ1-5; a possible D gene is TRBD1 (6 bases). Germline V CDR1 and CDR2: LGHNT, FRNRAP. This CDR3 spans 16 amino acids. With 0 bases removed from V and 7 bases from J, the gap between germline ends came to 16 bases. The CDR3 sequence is CASGLVINRERQPQHF. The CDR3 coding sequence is TGTGCTAGTGGTTTGGTAATCAACAGGGAGCGGCAGCCCCAGCATTTT.

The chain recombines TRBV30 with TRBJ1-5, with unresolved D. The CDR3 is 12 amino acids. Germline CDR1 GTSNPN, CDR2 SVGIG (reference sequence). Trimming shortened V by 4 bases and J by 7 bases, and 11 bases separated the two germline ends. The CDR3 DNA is TGTGCCTGGAATCTGGTAGGACAGCCCCAGCATTTT. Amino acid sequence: CAWNLVGQPQHF.

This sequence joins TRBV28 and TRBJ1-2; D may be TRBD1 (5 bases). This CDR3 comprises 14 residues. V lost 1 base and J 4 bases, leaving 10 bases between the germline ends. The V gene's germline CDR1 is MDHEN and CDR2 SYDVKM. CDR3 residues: CASSLYGTGYGYTF. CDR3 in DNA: TGTGCCAGCAGTTTATATGGGACGGGCTATGGCTACACCTTC.

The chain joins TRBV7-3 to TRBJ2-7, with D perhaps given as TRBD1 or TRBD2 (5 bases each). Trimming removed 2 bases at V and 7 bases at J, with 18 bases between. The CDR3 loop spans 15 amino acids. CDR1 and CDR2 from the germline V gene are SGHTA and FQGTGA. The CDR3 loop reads CASSLRGSALGEQYF. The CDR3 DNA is TGTGCCAGCAGCTTACGGGGCAGTGCTTTAGGGGAGCAGTACTTC.

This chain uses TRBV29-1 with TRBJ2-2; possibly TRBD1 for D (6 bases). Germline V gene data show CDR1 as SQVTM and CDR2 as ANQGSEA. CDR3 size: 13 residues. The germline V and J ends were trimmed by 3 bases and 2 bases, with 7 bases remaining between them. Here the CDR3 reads CSVEDSNTGELFF. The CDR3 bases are TGCAGCGTTGAGGACAGTAACACCGGGGAGCTGTTTTTT.

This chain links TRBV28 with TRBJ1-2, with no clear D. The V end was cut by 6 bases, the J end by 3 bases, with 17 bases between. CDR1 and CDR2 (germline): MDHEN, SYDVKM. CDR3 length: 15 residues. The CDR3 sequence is CASRDGTHLDYGYTF. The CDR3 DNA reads TGTGCCAGCAGGGACGGAACGCACCTAGACTATGGCTACACCTTC.